Here is one TCR beta chain with its context. This clonotype was counted at least ten times. Its antigen is still unknown. One base away there is no much larger clone; base qualities are not given. This entry belongs to a study of blood T cells in healthy people across ages (dated by TCRdb to between 2014 and 2017). Study-level background: In model experiments, roughly one uniquely barcoded TCR beta cDNA molecule per two T cells was captured by template switching. Using deep sequencing normalized with unique cDNA molecular identifiers, the study measured how TCR beta repertoire diversity changes with age. Four age groups were formed from the donors: young (average approximately 17 years), middle-aged (less than 40), aged (under 70) and long-lived (about 75). Donors of different ages were randomly distributed across sequencing lanes to avoid experimental bias. Two additional independent replicas of 1 million unique cDNA reads from the same blood draw were analyzed for two donors (one aged 18 to 30 and one aged 80 or older). The paper's findings and limits, for the study overall: Because profiling used bulk unsorted PBMCs, naive and antigen-experienced compartments could not be compared conclusively. The CMV infection status of donors was not known, potentially confounding age-related changes in expanded clonotypes. Observed TCR beta diversity per million T cells fell roughly linearly with age, and a significant reduction was already apparent by age roughly 40. Total diversity estimates from one million sequenced T cells were considered lower bounds and underestimates. Compared with the aged group, the long-lived group had more naive CD4+ T cells, fewer expanded clones and increased TCR diversity, suggesting age selection. The percentage of naive T cells measured by flow cytometry correlated strongly with observed TCR beta diversity.

Systemically healthy Caucasian individuals from Russia, roughly 40 in total and aged roughly 6 to 95 years, were included as donors. Ten milliliters of peripheral blood were drawn from each donor into EDTA-treated Vacutainer tubes. Ficoll-Paque density-gradient centrifugation was used to isolate PBMCs, with at least 7 million obtained per sample. Trizol reagent was used to extract total RNA from PBMCs, with at least 5.5 micrograms per sample. The percentages of naive CD45RAhigh/CD27high T cells were determined by flow cytometry on a PBMC aliquot from every donor. Libraries came from 5' RACE. TCRdb names Illumina HiSeq 2500 as the instrument used. A second PCR of roughly 7 to 11 cycles was performed with a sample-barcoded 5' primer and a J-beta primer mix. A unique molecular identifier was introduced onto each TCR beta cDNA molecule by a template-switch 5' adaptor carrying 12 random nucleotides. At least 2.5 million CDR3-containing paired-end reads were obtained from each sample. First-strand cDNA was synthesized from all RNA with the Mint cDNA synthesis kit, primed by a TRBC-specific oligonucleotide. All cDNA was treated with uracil-DNA glycosylase and then went through a first 18-cycle PCR with the universal primers M1SS and BC2_uni_R. Concerning the study's data processing: For normalization, 1 million high-quality reads were randomly selected from each sample, with every read carrying a distinct molecular identifier. Instead of being binned into consensus sequences, reads with shared molecular identifiers were discarded. MiTCR, with a Q25 quality threshold and the strictest error-elimination algorithm, was used for CDR3 identification, clonotype clustering and error correction. A nonparametric unseen species model using Euler transformation provided a lower-bound estimate of total TCR beta diversity. TCRdb ran its own pipeline on the public reads, namely fastp trimming at Q25 and MiXCR clone calling, and kept in-frame beta chains. Every entry covers one CDR3 protein and lists the most common genes and DNA from its rows. TCRdb, not the authors, supplied the V and J calls. Here the sample has approximately 1.5 million distinct CDR3 sequences; roughly 43% occur a single time. Just over 4% of the sample belongs to the ten largest clones.

From a lookup of the germline V gene (reference sequence), CDR1 and CDR2 are SEHNR and FQNEAQ. Trimming takes 5 bases from V and 5 bases from J, and the germline ends sit 11 bases apart. The CDR3 measures 13 amino acids from cysteine to phenylalanine. Only the CDR3 DNA is retained, 39 bases long and in frame from the first base. The specimen sequenced was blood. The rearrangement joined TRBV7-9 to TRBJ2-3; too little of a D gene remains to name it. This TCR was recovered from a woman between 18 and 29 years old in good health. The nucleotide sequence reads as follows: TGTGCCAGCAGCCCAAAGGCCGGAGATACGCAGTATTTT. The encoded protein is CASSPKAGDTQYF.